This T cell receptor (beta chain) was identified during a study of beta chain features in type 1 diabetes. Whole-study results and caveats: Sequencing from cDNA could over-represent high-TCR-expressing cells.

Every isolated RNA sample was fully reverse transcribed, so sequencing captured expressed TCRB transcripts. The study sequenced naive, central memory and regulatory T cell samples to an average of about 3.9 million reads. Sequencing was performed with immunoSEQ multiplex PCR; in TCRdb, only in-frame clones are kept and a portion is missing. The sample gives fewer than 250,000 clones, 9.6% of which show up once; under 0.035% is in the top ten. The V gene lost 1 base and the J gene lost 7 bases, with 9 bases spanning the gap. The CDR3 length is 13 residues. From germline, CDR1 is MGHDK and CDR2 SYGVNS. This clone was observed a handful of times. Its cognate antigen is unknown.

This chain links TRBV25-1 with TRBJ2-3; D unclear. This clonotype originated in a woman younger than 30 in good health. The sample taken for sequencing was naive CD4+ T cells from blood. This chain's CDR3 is CASSESVVHTQYF. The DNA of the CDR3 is TGTGCCAGCAGTGAATCGGTTGTCCATACGCAGTATTTT.